The 27 T cell receptor beta chains below all came from one sample that was sequenced in a study of vaccination and CD4 T cells after COVID-19. Oncomine TCR Beta short-read sequencing was applied to DNA from cultured CD4+ T cells. TCRdb itself ran the PCR reads through MiXCR, one entry per CDR3 protein. The sample consists of approximately 12,000 distinct CDR3 sequences, under 65% of them appearing once. The treatment denotes: approximately nine-day PBMC culture with coronavirus spike peptide pools or control peptides (ViraFEST assay). These TCRs are of unknown antigen specificity. Sequencing was performed on CD4+ T cells from blood, cultured in vitro. All receptors come from a human donor who had recovered from COVID-19.

V gene TRBV11-2 combines with J gene TRBJ2-3, with 13 bases matching TRBD2. Trimming removed 4 bases from V and 5 bases from J; junction bases left unmatched: 6. CDR1 SGHAT and CDR2 FQNNGV come from the germline V gene. This CDR3 is 16 amino acids long. The CDR3 DNA reads TGTGCCAGCAGCTCCGGACTAGCGGGAGTACGAGATACGCAGTATTTT. Protein: CASSSGLAGVRDTQYF.

This chain's CDR3 is CASSFRGHSYGYTF. CDR3 nucleotides: TGTGCCAGCAGCTTTCGGGGCCACAGCTATGGCTACACCTTC. V and J are TRBV9 and TRBJ1-2, with D possibly TRBD1 on 5 matching bases. CDR1 and CDR2 (germline): SGDLS, YYNGEE. The germline V and J ends were trimmed by 4 bases and 4 bases, with 14 bases remaining between them. The CDR3 is made up of 14 amino acids.

The chain joins TRBV30 to TRBJ1-5; D gene uncertain. The CDR3 is 15 amino acids. V lost 1 base to trimming and J lost 1 base, with 11 bases between them. Germline V gene lookup returns CDR1 GTSNPN and CDR2 SVGIG (reference sequence). The CDR3 nucleotides are TGTGCCTGGAGTGGAGTCGTAGGGAGCAATCAGCCCCAGCATTTT. Residues: CAWSGVVGSNQPQHF.

J is TRBJ1-5 and V is TRBV19, with 8 bases aligning to TRBD1. The V and J ends lost 5 bases and 7 bases, in that order; junction bases with no gene match: 7. The CDR3 has 14 amino acids. Germline values: CDR1 LNHDA, CDR2 SQIVND (reference sequence). For the CDR3, the DNA is TGTGCCAGTAGTCCGAGGACAGGGCACCAGCCCCAGCATTTT. This gives the protein CASSPRTGHQPQHF. The variable domain in full, completed from reference TRBV19 and TRBJ1-5, reads DGGITQSPKYLFRKEGQNVTLSCEQNLNHDAMYWYRQDPGQGLRLIYYSQIVNDFQKGDIAEGYSVSREKKESFPLTVTSAQKNPTAFYLCASSPRTGHQPQHFGDGTRLSIL.

J is TRBJ1-2 and V is TRBV28; D is perhaps TRBD1 (5 bases). Germline V gene data show CDR1 as MDHEN and CDR2 as SYDVKM. Trimming removed 6 bases at V and 6 bases at J, with 17 bases between. The CDR3 has 14 residues. The CDR3 protein is CASRTGQEGHGYTF. CDR3 sequence (DNA): TGTGCCAGCAGGACGGGGCAAGAGGGGCATGGCTACACCTTC.

This sequence joins TRBV10-3 and TRBJ2-7; D gene unclear. The CDR3 spans 14 residues. Trimming left V 11 bases short and J 6 bases short, with 23 bases between. In germline, CDR1 is ENHRY, CDR2 SYGVKD. CDR3 amino acids: CAGSDQPTVSEQYF. The CDR3 nucleotides are TGTGCCGGGTCGGACCAACCTACCGTATCCGAGCAGTACTTC.

This clonotype was observed a few times. The rearrangement links TRBV20-1 to TRBJ2-1, with D perhaps given as TRBD1 or TRBD2 (5 bases each). CDR3 length: 15 residues. Looked up from germline, CDR1 is DFQATT and CDR2 is SNEGSKA (reference sequence). With 1 base removed from V and 7 bases from J, the gap between germline ends came to 17 bases. The CDR3 is CSARGGSGPFNEQFF. The CDR3 DNA is TGCAGTGCTAGAGGGGGGTCAGGGCCGTTTAATGAGCAGTTCTTC.

A few counts support this clonotype. V gene TRBV20-1 combines with J gene TRBJ2-3; TRBD2 might be the D (6 bases). This CDR3 has 14 amino acids. Germline loops: CDR1 DFQATT, CDR2 SNEGSKA (reference sequence). Trimming shortened V by 6 bases and J by 3 bases, and 16 bases separated the two germline ends. The CDR3 spells CSAPPSDGTDTQYF. CDR3 sequence (DNA): TGCAGTGCCCCCCCTAGCGATGGAACAGATACGCAGTATTTT.

Only a few counts were recorded for this clonotype. The rearrangement uses TRBV30 and TRBJ1-5; possible D gene TRBD1, 6 bases. The germline V gene encodes CDR1 GTSNPN and CDR2 SVGIG (reference sequence). CDR3 length: 15 amino acids. V dropped 2 bases and J dropped 0 bases, with 11 bases sitting between them. The chain's CDR3 is CAWSRTANSNQPQHF. The CDR3 DNA reads as TGTGCCTGGAGTCGGACAGCTAATAGCAATCAGCCCCAGCATTTT.

This clonotype was counted a few times. V is TRBV11-2 and J is TRBJ2-5; 13 positions match TRBD2. V lost 5 bases, J lost 5 bases, and 8 bases stayed unmatched. This CDR3 is built from 16 residues. Germline CDR1 and CDR2: SGHAT and FQNNGV. The CDR3 is CASSPRLAGGWETQYF. CDR3 bases: TGTGCCAGCAGCCCCCGACTAGCGGGAGGTTGGGAGACCCAGTACTTC.

Only a few counts were recorded for this clonotype. The chain recombines TRBV15 with TRBJ1-2; no clear D. The CDR3 totals 15 residues. CDR1 and CDR2 from the germline V gene are LNHNV and YYDKDF (reference sequence). Trimming took 3 bases from V and 8 from J, leaving 19 bases between them. CDR3 coding DNA: TGTGCCACCAGCAGGGTTCGGACGGGAAACAGAGGCTACACCTTC. Protein product: CATSRVRTGNRGYTF.

The chain employs TRBV11-2 and TRBJ2-7; 11 nucleotides agree with TRBD2. The junction had 2 bases not matched to a gene; V was cut back by 4 bases and J by 3 bases. CDR1 is SGHAT, CDR2 FQNNGV, per germline. The CDR3 totals 14 residues. As DNA, the CDR3 is TGTGCCAGCAGCTCGACTAGCGGGAACTACGAGCAGTACTTC. Amino acids: CASSSTSGNYEQYF.

The rearrangement links TRBV29-1 to TRBJ2-5; D call uncertain. The germline V gene has CDR1 SQVTM and CDR2 ANQGSEA. This CDR3 spans 11 amino acids. Trimming took 8 bases from V and 2 from J, leaving 9 bases between them. Written as DNA, the CDR3 is TGCAGCCTAGGCCGACAAGAGACCCAGTACTTC. Residues: CSLGRQETQYF.

The J gene is TRBJ2-1, the V gene TRBV2; TRBD1 aligns across 10 bases. The CDR3 is 13 residues long. The ends lost 4 bases at V and 8 bases at J; junction bases unmatched: 2. Germline lookup yields CDR1 SNHLY and CDR2 FYNNEI. This CDR3 reads CASSGTGGDEQFF. CDR3 DNA sequence: TGTGCCAGCAGTGGGACAGGGGGTGATGAGCAGTTCTTC.

This chain joins TRBV15 and TRBJ2-7; tentative D call: TRBD2 (6 bases). Germline CDR1 is LNHNV and CDR2 is YYDKDF (reference sequence). CDR3 length: 15 amino acids. Trimming removed 5 bases from V and 1 base from J, with 15 bases in between. The CDR3 DNA reads as TGTGCCACCAGCCCTGCCGGGAGCTTGTCCTACGAGCAGTACTTC. Translated, it gives CATSPAGSLSYEQYF.

The J gene is TRBJ2-3, the V gene TRBV10-2; no definite D call. This CDR3 comprises 11 residues. Germline assignment: CDR1 WSHSY and CDR2 SAAADI. Trimming removed 6 bases at V and 2 bases at J, with 3 bases between. As DNA, the CDR3 is TGCGCCAGCAGACACACAGATACGCAGTATTTT. Residues: CASRHTDTQYF.

This chain connects TRBV20-1 to TRBJ1-5; TRBD1 is a possible D gene (5 bases). The CDR3 loop spans 16 amino acids. Between the trimmed V and J ends, which lost 6 bases and 5 bases, there was a span of 23 bases. CDR1 is DFQATT and CDR2 is SNEGSKA in the germline V gene (reference sequence). The DNA of the CDR3 is TGCAGTGCGGCCGGGGGGGAAGTTAGGTATCATCAGCCCCAGCATTTT. Translation: CSAAGGEVRYHQPQHF.

This rearrangement joins TRBV15 to TRBJ2-5, with 8 bases matching TRBD2. CDR1 and CDR2 from the germline V gene are LNHNV and YYDKDF (reference sequence). The trim removed 5 bases at V and 7 bases at J, leaving 6 bases unmatched. The CDR3 totals 13 residues. For the CDR3, the DNA is TGTGCCACCAGCTCGGGAGGGCTTGCGACCCAGTACTTC. This translates into CATSSGGLATQYF.

The V gene is TRBV11-3, the J gene TRBJ2-2; 8 bases map to TRBD1. Germline loops: CDR1 SGHNT, CDR2 YENEEA. Germline trimming cut 5 bases from V and 6 bases from J; bases unmatched to any gene: 2. This CDR3 spans 13 amino acids. The CDR3: CASSDRGSGELFF. CDR3 bases: TGTGCCAGCAGCGACAGGGGTTCCGGGGAGCTGTTTTTT.

This chain connects TRBV20-1 to TRBJ1-2; no definite D call. CDR1 is DFQATT, CDR2 SNEGSKA, per germline (reference sequence). Trimming shortened V by 1 base and J by 6 bases, and 18 bases separated the two germline ends. The CDR3 spans 15 residues. The CDR3 sequence is CSARVANVRVHGYTF. The CDR3 region has the DNA TGCAGTGCTAGAGTGGCCAATGTGAGGGTCCATGGCTACACCTTC.

By proportion, this clonotype is medium-sized. The CDR3 bases are TGTGCCAGCAGCTTATACAGGGGACTTAGCAATCAGCCCCAGCATTTT. Its translation is CASSLYRGLSNQPQHF. The chain carries TRBV7-2 and TRBJ1-5, with TRBD1 identical over 7 bases. Germline CDR1 SGHTA, CDR2 FQGNSA. The CDR3 runs 16 residues. V lost 2 bases, J lost 0 bases, and 4 bases stayed unmatched.

The V gene is TRBV10-3, the J gene TRBJ1-2, with a weak D call TRBD1 (6 bases). The CDR3 has 13 amino acids. The V end lost 2 bases, the J end lost 5 bases, and 9 bases lay between the germline ends. CDR1 ENHRY and CDR2 SYGVKD come from the germline V gene. CDR3 nucleotides: TGTGCCATCAGTGAGACAGGGCCGTATGGCTACACCTTC. Translated: CAISETGPYGYTF.

This clonotype was seen more than once but under ten times. V gene TRBV30 combines with J gene TRBJ2-3, with D hard to call. The CDR3 length is 17 residues. Germline CDR1 and CDR2: GTSNPN and SVGIG (reference sequence). V lost 2 bases and J lost 2, with 20 bases in between. The CDR3 region has the DNA TGTGCCTGGAGTCCAACCCGGCCGCGCCCCATCACAGATACGCAGTATTTT. This sequence encodes CAWSPTRPRPITDTQYF.

This sequence joins TRBV4-2 and TRBJ1-3, with D perhaps matching TRBD1 (5 bases). CDR3 length equals 15 residues. Germline values: CDR1 LGHNA, CDR2 YNFKEQ. V was clipped by 0 bases and J by 3 bases, with 9 bases between them. CDR3 DNA sequence: TGTGCCAGCAGCCAAGATTTAACAGGTGGAAACACCATATATTTT. Residues: CASSQDLTGGNTIYF.

This sequence joins TRBV2 and TRBJ2-7, with 11 bases fitting TRBD2. The CDR3 is 13 residues long. CDR1 and CDR2 from the germline V gene are SNHLY and FYNNEI. V gave up 6 bases and J gave up 6 bases; unmatched junction bases: 4. As DNA, the CDR3 is TGTGCCAGCAGACTAGCGGGAGAGGGCGAGCAGTACTTC. Its translation: CASRLAGEGEQYF.

This chain links TRBV6-2 or TRBV6-3 with TRBJ1-5, with 9 bases aligning to TRBD1. The CDR3 length is 13 residues. Per germline, CDR1 MNHEY and CDR2 SVGEGT. The V gene end was trimmed by 10 bases and the J gene end by 7 bases; junction bases not matched to a gene: 8. DNA for the CDR3: TGTGCCACTACAGACAGGGGGGAACAGCCCCAGCATTTT. As protein: CATTDRGEQPQHF.

The gene calls are TRBV20-1 and TRBJ1-6, with a weak D call TRBD1 (6 bases). The V and J ends lost 1 base and 5 bases respectively, with 15 bases between them. The CDR3 runs 16 residues. From germline, CDR1 is DFQATT and CDR2 SNEGSKA (reference sequence). The CDR3 protein is CSARVLRGRDNSPLHF. The CDR3 DNA reads TGCAGTGCTAGAGTCCTCAGGGGTCGCGATAATTCACCCCTCCACTTT.